This T cell receptor (beta chain) was captured by sequencing in a study of shared clonotypes between healthy human individuals. Over several immunoSEQ plates, each subset's genomic DNA was distributed in even portions. Using immunoSEQ multiplex PCR, the repertoire was profiled, and TCRdb retains in-frame clones only, with some absent. This table holds some 630,000 clones, about 96% found once. As to this clone: Its target is not known.

CD45RO negativity and positive selection for CCR7 defined naive CD8 cells, a population that excluded terminally differentiated effector memory CD45RA+ cells. The donors, healthy adults who were HIV-negative, had experienced no recent acute infections or vaccinations. The CDR3 loop spans 14 amino acids. The V gene end was trimmed by 10 bases and the J gene end by 7 bases; junction bases not matched to a gene: 14. Per the germline V gene, CDR1 is SNHLY and CDR2 is FYNNEI. Study-level points and caveats: Larger estimated richness was generally seen in naive subsets than in memory subsets.

This chain links TRBV2 with TRBJ1-1; 8 bases map to TRBD1. The sequencing sample was made of naive CD8+ T cells sorted from blood. This clonotype originated in a woman aged 25 to 39 in good health. The CDR3 is CATIPGQADFEAFF. Here the CDR3 DNA reads TGTGCCACCATACCGGGACAGGCCGATTTTGAAGCTTTCTTT.